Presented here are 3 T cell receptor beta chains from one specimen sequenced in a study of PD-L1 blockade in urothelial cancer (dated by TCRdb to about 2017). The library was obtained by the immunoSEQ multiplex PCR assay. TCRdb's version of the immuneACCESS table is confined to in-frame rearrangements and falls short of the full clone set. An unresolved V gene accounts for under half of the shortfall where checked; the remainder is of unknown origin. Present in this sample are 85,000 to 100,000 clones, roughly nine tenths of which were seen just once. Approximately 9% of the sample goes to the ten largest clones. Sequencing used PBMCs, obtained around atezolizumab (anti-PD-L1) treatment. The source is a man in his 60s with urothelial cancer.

The CDR3 sequence: CASSLRRGDSYEQYF. In DNA, the CDR3 is TGTGCCAGCAGTCTCCGCAGGGGGGACTCCTACGAGCAGTACTTC. This chain uses TRBV6-1 with TRBJ2-7; TRBD1 is a possible D gene (7 bases). The CDR3 is 15 residues long. V was clipped by 5 bases and J by 0 bases, with 14 bases between them. CDR1 is MNHNS, CDR2 SASEGT, per germline.

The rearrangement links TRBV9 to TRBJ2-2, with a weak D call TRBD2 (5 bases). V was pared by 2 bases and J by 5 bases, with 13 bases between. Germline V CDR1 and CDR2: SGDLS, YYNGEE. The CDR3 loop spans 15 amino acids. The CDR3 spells CASSVSWPGTGELFF. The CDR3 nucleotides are TGTGCCAGCAGCGTTAGTTGGCCGGGAACCGGGGAGCTGTTTTTT.

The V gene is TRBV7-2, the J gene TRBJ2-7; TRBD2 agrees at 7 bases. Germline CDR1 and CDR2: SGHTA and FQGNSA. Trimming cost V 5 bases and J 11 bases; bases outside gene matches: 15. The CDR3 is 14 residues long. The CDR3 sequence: CASSPGAGQSLEYF. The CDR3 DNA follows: TGTGCCAGCAGCCCCGGAGCGGGGCAGTCGTTGGAGTACTTC.